This TCR beta chain was identified during a study of cytomegalovirus exposure and HLA in healthy donors. For this clone: The antigen remains unidentified.

Study conclusions and caveats: Across all donors, roughly uniform sequencing depth was an assumption of the presence/absence analyses.

This CDR3 spans 16 amino acids. Trimming stripped 4 bases from V and 11 bases from J, with 21 bases between. Germline loops: CDR1 MGHRA, CDR2 YSYEKL. 60 Vbeta and 13 Jbeta primers were used in PCR. Sequencing used immunoSEQ multiplex PCR; TCRdb keeps in-frame clones, though not all of them. In the table there are over 150,000 clones, over 75% of which are singletons. This chain joins TRBV4-1 and TRBJ1-6; D is unclear. The TCR originated in a male donor in good health and CMV-seronegative. Specimen: PBMCs. CDR3 amino acids: CASSRLGLPARAPLHF. CDR3 in DNA: TGCGCCAGCAGCCGACTCGGGTTGCCGGCCCGGGCACCCCTCCACTTT.